Given below is one T cell receptor beta chain in context. Its matching antigen is unknown. Generated by immunoSEQ multiplex PCR, the TCRdb table keeps only in-frame clones and is missing some. Among 150,000 or so clones listed, 91% were seen once. The data stem from a study of T cell responses to AZD1222 COVID-19 vaccine. Per the germline V gene, CDR1 is SGHRS and CDR2 is YFSETQ. This CDR3 is 17 amino acids long. V lost 4 bases, J lost 1 base, and 20 bases lay in between. Study results and caveats: The repertoires were collected only after the peak T cell response. Regions 160-218 and 743-854 dominated among vaccine-associated CD4 TCRs spanning spike. Increases in Spike-specific TCR breadth and depth were seen after two AZD1222 doses. Clonal diversity was possibly underestimated, and white British individuals and females predominated among donors.

The chain has TRBV5-1 and TRBJ1-2; D unclear. The clonotype was recovered from an adult who received the AZD1222 COVID-19 vaccine. Source: peripheral blood, taken 28 days after the second AZD1222 dose. The chain's CDR3 is CASSAGRLPGLNYGYTF. CDR3 DNA sequence: TGCGCCAGCAGCGCGGGAAGACTTCCCGGACTTAACTATGGCTACACCTTC.